A selection of T cell receptor beta chains follows, all from one sample in a study of blood T cell repertoires in COVID-19. The table came from immunoSEQ multiplex PCR; TCRdb's copy has only in-frame clones and leaves some out. The table includes under 90,000 clones, approximately 79% detected once. Material for sequencing was peripheral blood. The receptors derive from an elderly woman with active or convalescent COVID-19. CDR3s include the opening cysteine and the closing phenylalanine or tryptophan. The order of the fields is D gene, J gene, clone size, V gene, CDR3 protein, CDR3 DNA. D genes are given only for firm matches. Clone size is given for some rows only: seen once, a few or many times, or a class if the clone is expanded.

TRBD1 | TRBJ2-1 | . | TRBV18 | CASPVPGQGVSSYNEQFF | TGTGCCAGCCCAGTCCCGGGACAGGGGGTTAGCTCCTACAATGAGCAGTTCTTC
. | TRBJ2-1 | once | TRBV7-9 | CASSLIGSFRGSSYNEQFF | TGTGCCAGCAGCTTAATTGGGTCCTTCAGGGGCTCCTCCTACAATGAGCAGTTCTTC
. | TRBJ1-3 | . | TRBV5-1 | CASSLEGSSGNTIYF | TGCGCCAGCAGCTTGGAGGGGTCGAGCGGAAACACCATATATTTT
TRBD1 | TRBJ2-3 | . | TRBV7-9 | CASSTPGTGEDTQYF | TGTGCCAGCAGCACCCCCGGGACAGGGGAAGATACGCAGTATTTT
. | TRBJ2-1 | . | TRBV10-3 | CAIKGTAPSYNEQFF | TGTGCCATCAAAGGGACTGCCCCCTCCTACAATGAGCAGTTCTTC
. | TRBJ2-1 | . | TRBV4-2 | CASSQAGFLEQFF | TGTGCCAGCAGCCAAGCAGGCTTTTTAGAGCAGTTCTTC
. | TRBJ2-5 | . | TRBV30 | CAWSKSTGPQYF | TGTGCCTGGAGTAAGAGTACTGGGCCTCAGTACTTC
TRBD1 | TRBJ1-5 | . | TRBV28 | CASRTRTGVYQPQHF | TGTGCCAGCAGGACCAGGACAGGGGTCTACCAGCCCCAGCATTTT
. | TRBJ2-2 | . | TRBV28 | CASSFFFGSSSGELFF | TGTGCCAGCAGTTTTTTTTTCGGGAGTAGCTCCGGGGAGCTGTTTTTT
. | TRBJ2-3 | . | TRBV6-6 | CASSYWGVDTQYF | TGTGCCAGCAGTTACTGGGGGGTTGATACGCAGTATTTT
. | TRBJ1-6 | . | TRBV5-4 | CASSLQTNSPLHF | TGTGCCAGCAGCTTGCAGACAAATTCACCCCTCCACTTT
. | TRBJ1-1 | . | TRBV11-3 | CASSLDQENTEAFF | TGTGCCAGCAGCTTAGATCAGGAGAACACTGAAGCTTTCTTT
. | TRBJ1-2 | few | TRBV4-1 | CASSQGGSGYGYTF | TGCGCCAGCAGCCAAGGAGGGTCTGGCTATGGCTACACCTTC
TRBD2 | TRBJ2-7 | . | TRBV19 | CASKSGGRLASEQYF | TGTGCCAGTAAATCCGGCGGGAGGTTGGCGAGCGAGCAGTACTTC
TRBD1 | TRBJ1-1 | . | TRBV6-4 | CASSPGQGLTEAFF | TGTGCCAGCAGTCCTGGACAGGGTTTGACTGAAGCTTTCTTT
TRBD2 | TRBJ2-1 | . | TRBV6-5 | CASNPGLAGGHEQFF | TGTGCCAGCAACCCCGGACTAGCGGGGGGGCATGAGCAGTTCTTC
. | TRBJ1-1 | . | TRBV28 | CATRIPGSTEAFF | TGTGCCACCAGGATTCCGGGGAGCACTGAAGCTTTCTTT
. | TRBJ2-3 | . | TRBV24-1 | CATAESGTQYF | TGTGCCACAGCGGAATCCGGTACGCAGTATTTT
TRBD2 | TRBJ2-5 | once | TRBV19 | CASSRLAEGETQYF | TGTGCCAGTAGTCGACTAGCGGAAGGGGAGACCCAGTACTTC
TRBD1 | TRBJ2-2 | . | TRBV12-5 | CASGSPDRGLIGTGELFF | TGTGCTAGTGGCAGCCCGGACAGGGGCCTTATAGGCACCGGGGAGCTGTTTTTT
TRBD2 | TRBJ2-2 | few | TRBV29-1 | CSVAGLAGAGTGELFF | TGCAGCGTCGCGGGACTAGCGGGCGCGGGCACCGGGGAGCTGTTTTTT
TRBD2 | TRBJ2-2 | . | TRBV10-3 | CAISERTSQEGGELFF | TGTGCCATCAGTGAGAGGACTAGCCAAGAAGGCGGGGAGCTGTTTTTT
. | TRBJ2-3 | . | TRBV19 | CASRIDGTPMQYF | TGTGCCAGTAGAATAGACGGGACACCGATGCAGTATTTT
TRBD1 | TRBJ1-1 | . | TRBV9 | CASSKTGMTEAFF | TGTGCCAGCAGCAAGACAGGGATGACTGAAGCTTTCTTT
TRBD1 | TRBJ2-7 | . | TRBV7-7 | CASSIGQGNEQYF | TGTGCTAGCAGCATCGGACAGGGTAACGAGCAGTACTTC
. | TRBJ2-2 | . | TRBV7-3 | CASSPGGSNTGELFF | TGTGCCAGCAGCCCCGGGGGTTCGAACACCGGGGAGCTGTTTTTT
. | TRBJ2-3 | . | TRBV5-1 | CASSLQFRREVPDTQYF | TGCGCCAGCAGCTTGCAGTTTCGCAGGGAAGTCCCAGATACGCAGTATTTT
. | TRBJ1-4 | . | TRBV27 | CASSHGQLNEKLFF | TGTGCCAGCAGTCACGGACAACTTAATGAAAAACTGTTTTTT
TRBD1 | TRBJ2-3 | . | TRBV5-1 | CASSIDRAIDTQYF | TGCGCCAGCAGCATAGACAGGGCTATAGATACGCAGTATTTT
. | TRBJ2-7 | . | TRBV2 | CASSGGPSYEQYF | TGTGCCAGCAGTGGTGGGCCCTCTTACGAGCAGTACTTC
. | TRBJ1-4 | few | TRBV4-3 | CASSQDWTEEKLFF | TGCGCCAGCAGCCAAGATTGGACAGAAGAAAAACTGTTTTTT
. | TRBJ2-4 | . | TRBV6-5 | CASSYVDIQYF | TGTGCCAGCAGTTATGTCGACATTCAGTACTTC
. | TRBJ1-4 | . | TRBV12-3/TRBV12-4 | CASSLYRGEKLFF | TGTGCCAGCAGTTTATACCGAGGAGAAAAACTGTTTTTT
TRBD2 | TRBJ2-2 | . | TRBV6-5 | CASLAGQNTGELFF | TGTGCCAGCCTAGCGGGCCAGAACACCGGGGAGCTGTTTTTT
TRBD1 | TRBJ2-1 | . | TRBV7-7 | CASSFRAGGRNEQFF | TGTGCTAGCAGCTTTAGGGCAGGGGGTCGGAATGAGCAGTTCTTC
. | TRBJ2-2 | once | TRBV28 | CASSLPSTANTGELFF | TGTGCCAGCAGTTTACCCAGTACCGCGAACACCGGGGAGCTGTTTTTT
TRBD1 | TRBJ1-2 | few | TRBV5-6 | CASTPTGGEGNYGYTF | TGTGCCAGCACCCCGACAGGGGGCGAGGGTAACTATGGCTACACCTTC
TRBD2 | TRBJ2-1 | once | TRBV2 | CASTDLAGRVEFF | TGTGCCAGCACCGATCTAGCGGGGAGGGTGGAGTTCTTC
. | TRBJ1-2 | . | TRBV24-1 | CATSDAGRGGYTF | TGTGCCACCAGTGATGCAGGGCGTGGAGGCTACACCTTC
. | TRBJ1-1 | few | TRBV7-2 | CASTPGGDLNTEAFF | TGTGCCAGCACGCCGGGTGGGGACTTGAATACTGAAGCTTTCTTT
. | TRBJ1-1 | . | TRBV6-5 | CASSYRAEAFF | TGTGCCAGCAGTTATCGGGCTGAAGCTTTCTTT
TRBD2 | TRBJ2-7 | . | TRBV5-1 | CASSSGGGFSSEQYF | TGCGCCAGCAGCTCCGGGGGGGGTTTTTCGTCTGAGCAGTACTTC
. | TRBJ1-1 | once | TRBV7-9 | CASSLKSERAEAFF | TGTGCCAGCAGCTTGAAAAGCGAGAGGGCTGAAGCTTTCTTT
TRBD1 | TRBJ1-2 | . | TRBV7-2 | CASGQGSYGYTF | TGTGCCAGCGGACAGGGAAGCTATGGCTACACCTTC
. | TRBJ2-3 | . | TRBV5-1 | CASSLAGTLTDTQYF | TGCGCCAGCAGCTTAGCCGGGACTCTCACAGATACGCAGTATTTT
. | TRBJ2-3 | . | TRBV29-1 | CSGGATDTQYF | TGCAGCGGGGGGGCAACAGATACGCAGTATTTT
TRBD1 | TRBJ1-2 | . | TRBV19 | CASSNGPGQGSGYTF | TGTGCCAGTAGTAACGGACCGGGACAGGGTTCGGGCTACACCTTC
. | TRBJ2-3 | . | TRBV6-1 | CASSEMGLRPEATDTQYF | TGTGCCAGCAGTGAAATGGGACTCAGACCAGAAGCCACAGATACGCAGTATTTT
. | TRBJ1-2 | . | TRBV29-1 | CSAMDGTGGYTF | TGCAGCGCTATGGACGGTACGGGGGGCTACACCTTC
. | TRBJ1-1 | few | TRBV30 | CAWGGQLNTEAFF | TGTGCCTGGGGGGGACAACTTAACACTGAAGCTTTCTTT
. | TRBJ2-1 | . | TRBV2 | CASSEIRSGDNEQFF | TGTGCCAGCAGTGAAATAAGGTCAGGGGACAATGAGCAGTTCTTC
TRBD2 | TRBJ2-2 | . | TRBV10-3 | CAISESGSGTGELFF | TGTGCCATCAGTGAAAGCGGGAGCGGCACCGGGGAGCTGTTTTTT
. | TRBJ1-5 | . | TRBV6-4 | CASSEGSGQPQHF | TGTGCCAGCAGTGAAGGATCAGGGCAGCCCCAGCATTTT